The next 26 T cell receptor beta chains were all read from a single sample in a study of blood T cell repertoires in COVID-19. The method was immunoSEQ multiplex PCR; TCRdb's version includes in-frame clones alone and lacks a portion of them. The sample holds roughly 250,000 clones; approximately 88% are singletons and the top ten take over 1%. Sequencing was carried out using PBMCs or T cells enriched from blood (not recorded which). The receptors originated from a woman aged 40 to 50 with acute COVID-19.

This chain uses TRBV24-1 with TRBJ1-4; 10 nucleotides match TRBD1. The germline V gene has CDR1 KGHDR and CDR2 SFDVKD. V lost 4 bases to trimming and J lost 5 bases; unmatched junction nucleotides: 3. The CDR3 is 15 residues long. CDR3 sequence: CATSDPGQGNEKLFF. CDR3 nucleotide sequence: TGTGCCACCAGTGACCCGGGACAGGGGAATGAAAAACTGTTTTTT.

The chain links TRBV24-1 to TRBJ2-3, with D perhaps matching TRBD1 (5 bases). Deletions cut 4 bases from V and 0 bases from J, with 13 bases between. This CDR3 is 16 amino acids long. Germline V gene lookup returns CDR1 KGHDR and CDR2 SFDVKD. This CDR3 is CATSDPLTASTDTQYF. For the CDR3, the DNA is TGTGCCACCAGTGACCCGCTGACAGCTAGCACAGATACGCAGTATTTT.

The CDR3 DNA follows: TGTGCCAGCAGTGAATTCAGGTCCACCCAGCCCCAGCATTTT. Its translation is CASSEFRSTQPQHF. V gene TRBV2 combines with J gene TRBJ1-5; D is undetermined. Germline V lookup: CDR1 SNHLY, CDR2 FYNNEI. Trimming left V 2 bases short and J 7 bases short, with 12 bases between. This CDR3 has 14 amino acids.

CDR3 bases: TGTGCCAGTAGTAGTCTAGCGGGAGATGTAGATACGCAGTATTTT. This codes for CASSSLAGDVDTQYF. The chain links TRBV19 to TRBJ2-3; 10 bases are shared with TRBD2. The CDR3 has 15 amino acids. CDR1 and CDR2 from the germline V gene are LNHDA and SQIVND (reference sequence). V shed 4 bases, J shed 5 bases, and the junction held 6 bases outside the gene matches.

The rearrangement joins TRBV6-5 to TRBJ2-5, with D tentatively TRBD2 (6 bases). Trimming left V 0 bases short and J 5 bases short, with 10 bases between. Germline-derived CDR1 and CDR2 are MNHEY and SVGAGI. The CDR3 is made up of 14 amino acids. CDR3 loop: CASSYSEGLETQYF. The CDR3 DNA reads TGTGCCAGCAGTTACTCGGAGGGGCTGGAGACCCAGTACTTC.

The chain links TRBV3-1 (or the pseudogene TRBV3-2) to TRBJ2-1; D gene uncertain. CDR1 is LGHDT and CDR2 is YNNKEL in the germline V gene (reference sequence). Trimming took 2 bases from V and 0 from J, leaving 5 bases between them. The CDR3 totals 14 residues. The CDR3 sequence: CASSQLSSYNEQFF. The CDR3 bases are TGTGCCAGCAGCCAACTGAGCTCCTACAATGAGCAGTTCTTC.

The V call is TRBV5-4, the J call TRBJ2-7; D gene ambiguous. V was shortened by 4 bases and J by 3 bases, with 8 bases between the two germline ends. The germline V gene encodes CDR1 SGHNT and CDR2 YYREEE (reference sequence). This CDR3 comprises 12 residues. The CDR3 DNA sequence: TGTGCCAGCAGCGAGGTGGGCTACGAGCAGTACTTC. Translating gives CASSEVGYEQYF.

J is TRBJ2-7 and V is TRBV7-3; D possibly corresponds to TRBD1 (6 bases). V lost 5 bases and J lost 6, with 14 bases in between. The CDR3 is 13 amino acids. Germline V gene sequence: CDR1 SGHTA, CDR2 FQGTGA. The CDR3 DNA reads TGTGCCAGCAGCCCTCCCCCAGGGGTCGAGCAGTACTTC. Encoded protein: CASSPPPGVEQYF. The full variable domain, rest sourced from reference TRBV7-3 and TRBJ2-7, is GAGVSQTPSNKVTEKGKYVELRCDPISGHTALYWYRQSLGQGPEFLIYFQGTGAADDSGLPNDRFFAVRPEGSVSTLKIQRTERGDSAVYLCASSPPPGVEQYFGPGTRLTVT.

The chain links TRBV18 to TRBJ1-6; D not certain. From germline, CDR1 is KGHSH and CDR2 LQKENI. Trimming left V 2 bases short and J 5 bases short, with 13 bases between. The CDR3 runs 16 residues. The CDR3 region is CASSPMRFLDNSPLHF. The CDR3 region has the DNA TGTGCCAGCTCACCAATGCGGTTTCTCGATAATTCACCCCTCCACTTT. Full variable domain (remainder filled in from reference TRBV18 and TRBJ1-6): NAGVMQNPRHLVRRRGQEARLRCSPMKGHSHVYWYRQLPEEGLKFMVYLQKENIIDESGMPKERFSAEFPKEGPSILRIQQVVRGDSAAYFCASSPMRFLDNSPLHFGNGTRLTVT.

This rearrangement joins TRBV10-3 to TRBJ2-3; D uncertain. V gave up 10 bases and J gave up 7 bases, with 12 bases separating them. The CDR3 has 11 residues. From germline, CDR1 is ENHRY and CDR2 SYGVKD. CDR3 nucleotide sequence: TGTGCCACCGCACTCGGTAATACGCAGTATTTT. As protein: CATALGNTQYF.

The rearrangement uses TRBV11-3 and TRBJ2-5, with D maybe TRBD1 (6 bases). This CDR3 spans 15 amino acids. From germline, CDR1 is SGHNT and CDR2 YENEEA. The V end was cut by 5 bases, the J end by 3 bases, with 16 bases between. CDR3 protein: CASSDNRASKETQYF. The CDR3 DNA reads as TGTGCCAGCAGCGACAACAGGGCCTCCAAAGAGACCCAGTACTTC.

The CDR3 reads CASSQDRNSRQGPRDYGYTF. Here the CDR3 DNA reads TGCGCCAGCAGCCAAGATCGGAACTCCCGACAGGGACCCAGGGACTATGGCTACACCTTC. V and J are TRBV4-1 and TRBJ1-2; 7 bases fit TRBD1. Germline V gene lookup returns CDR1 MGHRA and CDR2 YSYEKL. The CDR3 runs 20 residues. V gave up 0 bases and J gave up 3 bases; unmatched junction bases: 19.

The rearrangement uses TRBV4-1 and TRBJ2-7; 12 bases map to TRBD2. The CDR3 has 16 amino acids. Germline CDR1 MGHRA, CDR2 YSYEKL. V gave up 1 base and J gave up 4 bases; unmatched junction bases: 5. CDR3 in amino acids: CASSQGGTSGFYEQYF. The CDR3 DNA reads as TGCGCCAGCAGCCAAGGAGGGACTAGCGGGTTTTACGAGCAGTACTTC.

The CDR3 region is CATSRPGTGETEAFF. The CDR3, as DNA: TGTGCCACCAGCAGACCTGGGACAGGCGAGACTGAAGCTTTCTTT. This chain uses TRBV15 with TRBJ1-1, with 8 bases aligning to TRBD1. Germline lookup yields CDR1 LNHNV and CDR2 YYDKDF (reference sequence). The CDR3 totals 15 residues. The V and J ends lost 2 bases and 5 bases, in that order; junction bases with no gene match: 7.

The chain carries TRBV3-1 (or the pseudogene TRBV3-2) and TRBJ1-2, with D unclear. Germline V gives CDR1 LGHDT, CDR2 YNNKEL (reference sequence). The CDR3 runs to 17 residues. The V gene lost 0 bases and the J gene lost 1 base, with 15 bases spanning the gap. DNA for the CDR3: TGTGCCAGCAGCCAAGATTGGGGTCCGGGGAGTAACTATGGCTACACCTTC. Its translation: CASSQDWGPGSNYGYTF.

This sequence joins TRBV29-1 and TRBJ1-1; possible D gene TRBD1, 6 bases. The germline V gene encodes CDR1 SQVTM and CDR2 ANQGSEA. The ends were cut back, 7 bases at V and 0 bases at J, with 12 bases in the middle. The CDR3 is 13 amino acids. The chain's CDR3 is CSAAGQLNTEAFF. CDR3 coding DNA: TGCAGCGCCGCAGGACAGTTGAACACTGAAGCTTTCTTT.

The chain links TRBV27 to TRBJ1-2; D might be TRBD1 (5 bases). Germline V gives CDR1 MNHEY, CDR2 SMNVEV (reference sequence). V lost 11 bases and J lost 2, with 12 bases in between. The CDR3 sequence is 12 residues long. The CDR3 nucleotides are TGTGCCTCTGGGGGGGTCAACTATGGCTACACCTTC. It translates to CASGGVNYGYTF.

The rearrangement uses TRBV28 and TRBJ1-5; D is unclear. Trimming removed 3 bases at V and 7 bases at J, with 13 bases between. Germline-derived CDR1 and CDR2 are MDHEN and SYDVKM. The CDR3 contains 14 residues. The CDR3 loop is CASSFWRQGQPQHF. CDR3 coding DNA: TGTGCCAGCAGTTTTTGGAGGCAAGGCCAGCCCCAGCATTTT.

The rearrangement joins TRBV30 to TRBJ2-1, with 8 bases matching TRBD2. V shed 3 bases and J 8 bases; nucleotides not matched to a gene: 15. There are 16 residues in the CDR3. Germline lookup yields CDR1 GTSNPN and CDR2 SVGIG (reference sequence). The CDR3 DNA follows: TGTGCCTGGAGAATTGCCGGGGGGGGACTAGTCTATGAGCAGTTCTTC. This encodes CAWRIAGGGLVYEQFF.

The chain links TRBV24-1 to TRBJ2-5, with a possible D match to TRBD2 (6 bases). Germline V gene data show CDR1 as KGHDR and CDR2 as SFDVKD. Trimming stripped 2 bases from V and 5 bases from J, with 20 bases between. CDR3 size: 17 residues. CDR3 coding DNA: TGTGCCACCAGTGATTCAGAAAAGGACTATTGGAGGGAGACCCAGTACTTC. It codes for CATSDSEKDYWRETQYF.

Here the CDR3 DNA reads TGTGCCAGCAGCTCTCCCCGGGGGACTAGCGGCAATGAGCAGTTCTTC. Protein sequence: CASSSPRGTSGNEQFF. The V and J genes are TRBV7-2 and TRBJ2-1; TRBD2 matches at 11 bases. The germline V gene has CDR1 SGHTA and CDR2 FQGNSA. After removal of 4 bases from V and 6 bases from J, the junction contained 8 bases not matched to a gene. CDR3 length equals 16 residues.

V usage is TRBV5-1 and J usage is TRBJ1-1; possible D gene TRBD1, 6 bases. The CDR3 consists of 13 residues. Germline CDR1 and CDR2: SGHRS and YFSETQ. The V end was cut by 3 bases, the J end by 1 base, with 7 bases between. The CDR3 bases are TGCGCCAGCAGCTGGGGACAGAACACTGAAGCTTTCTTT. Translation: CASSWGQNTEAFF. The full variable domain, its missing parts supplied by reference TRBV5-1 and TRBJ1-1, is KAGVTQTPRYLIKTRGQQVTLSCSPISGHRSVSWYQQTPGQGLQFLFEYFSETQRNKGNFPGRFSGRQFSNSRSEMNVSTLELGDSALYLCASSWGQNTEAFFGQGTRLTVV.

The CDR3 sequence: CASSLGLNTEAFF. The CDR3 nucleotides read TGTGCCAGCAGTTTGGGCCTGAACACTGAAGCTTTCTTT. This sequence joins TRBV12-3 or TRBV12-4 and TRBJ1-1, with D unclear. V was trimmed by 3 bases and J by 0 bases, leaving 5 bases between them. The CDR3 length is 13 residues.

V usage is TRBV13 and J usage is TRBJ1-6; 7 positions agree with TRBD1. The CDR3 length is 16 residues. The germline gives CDR1 PRHDT, CDR2 FYEKMQ (reference sequence). The V and J ends lost 0 bases and 8 bases, in that order; junction bases with no gene match: 7. The CDR3 region is CASSLGRGQPHSPLHF. Here the CDR3 DNA reads TGTGCCAGCAGCTTAGGCCGGGGACAGCCCCATTCACCCCTCCACTTT.

This clone was found once. V is TRBV13 and J is TRBJ1-2; 7 bases match TRBD1. Germline-derived CDR1 and CDR2 are PRHDT and FYEKMQ (reference sequence). The junction had 4 bases not matched to a gene; V was cut back by 5 bases and J by 4 bases. The CDR3 sequence is 13 residues long. The CDR3 coding sequence is TGTGCCAGCAGCAACAGGGGAGGCTATGGCTACACCTTC. It translates to CASSNRGGYGYTF. Full variable domain (outside the CDR3, taken from reference TRBV13 and TRBJ1-2): AAGVIQSPRHLIKEKRETATLKCYPIPRHDTVYWYQQGPGQDPQFLISFYEKMQSDKGSIPDRFSAQQFSDYHSELNMSSLELGDSALYFCASSNRGGYGYTFGSGTRLTVV.

The rearrangement joins TRBV9 to TRBJ2-1, with D perhaps matching TRBD2 (5 bases). Trimming cost V 3 bases and J 10 bases, with 8 bases left between them. Germline assignment: CDR1 SGDLS and CDR2 YYNGEE. The CDR3 is 11 residues long. The CDR3 sequence: CASSAAGEQFF. Written as DNA, the CDR3 is TGTGCCAGCAGCGCCGCGGGCGAGCAGTTCTTC.